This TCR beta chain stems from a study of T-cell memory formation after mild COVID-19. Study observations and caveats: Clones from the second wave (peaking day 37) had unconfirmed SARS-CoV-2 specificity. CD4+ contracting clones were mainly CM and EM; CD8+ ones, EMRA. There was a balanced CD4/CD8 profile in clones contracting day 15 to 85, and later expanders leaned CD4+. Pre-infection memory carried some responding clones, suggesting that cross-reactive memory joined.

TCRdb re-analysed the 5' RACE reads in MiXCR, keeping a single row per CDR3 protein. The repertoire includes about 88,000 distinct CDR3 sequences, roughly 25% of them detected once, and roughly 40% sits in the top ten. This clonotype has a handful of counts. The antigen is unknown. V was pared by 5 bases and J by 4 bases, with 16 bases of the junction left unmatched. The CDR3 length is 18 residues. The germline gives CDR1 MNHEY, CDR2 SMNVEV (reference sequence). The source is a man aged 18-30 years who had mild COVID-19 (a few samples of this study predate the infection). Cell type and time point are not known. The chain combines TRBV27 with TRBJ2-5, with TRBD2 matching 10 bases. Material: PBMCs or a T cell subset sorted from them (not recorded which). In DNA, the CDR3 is TGTGCCAGCAGTGTCCTGGCTAGCGGGGGACCCTTGATAGAGACCCAGTACTTC. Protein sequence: CASSVLASGGPLIETQYF.